The 26 T cell receptor beta chains below all came from one sample that was sequenced in a study of T cell repertoires in cytomegalovirus infection. Each CDR3 protein is one row after TCRdb ran MiXCR on the reads. Of hundreds of thousands of distinct CDR3 sequences listed, 31% are singletons. These receptors have no identified antigens. Specimen: cultured CD8+ T cells from PBMCs, collected from culture after CMV antigen stimulation. The receptor source for this set is a human donor in good health (CMV status not recorded). Some clones in this sample may be carry-over from other donors' samples.

A few counts support this clonotype. The V call is TRBV6-1, the J call TRBJ2-5; the D call may be TRBD1 or TRBD2 (6 bases each). Trimming shortened V by 3 bases and J by 4 bases, and 9 bases separated the two germline ends. The germline CDR1 and CDR2 sequences are MNHNS and SASEGT. The CDR3 covers 13 residues. CDR3 in DNA: TGTGCCAGCAGTGACGGAGGGGGAGAGACCCAGTACTTC. Residues: CASSDGGGETQYF.

This clonotype came up a few times. V gene TRBV6-2 or TRBV6-3 combines with J gene TRBJ1-1; D possibly corresponds to TRBD1 (5 bases). Germline V gene lookup returns CDR1 MNHEY and CDR2 SVGEGT. Trimming took 7 bases from V and 0 from J, leaving 18 bases between them. This CDR3 is built from 16 residues. CDR3 coding DNA: TGTGCCAGCACCTCCCTCGACAGTCAAATGAACACTGAAGCTTTCTTT. Its translation is CASTSLDSQMNTEAFF.

The rearrangement uses TRBV12-3 or TRBV12-4 and TRBJ2-3; 11 positions agree with TRBD2. The V gene end was trimmed by 3 bases and the J gene end by 4 bases; junction bases not matched to a gene: 3. CDR3 length equals 15 residues. CDR3 nucleotide sequence: TGTGCCAGCAGTTTGCTAGCGGGGGGTGCAGATACGCAGTATTTT. It yields the protein CASSLLAGGADTQYF.

This rearrangement joins TRBV27 to TRBJ1-2; 7 nucleotides agree with TRBD1. The CDR3 covers 15 residues. The V segment lost 6 bases and the J segment 4 bases; nucleotides outside the gene matches: 11. Germline V gene sequence: CDR1 MNHEY, CDR2 SMNVEV (reference sequence). The CDR3, as DNA: TGTGCCAGCAGCGACGGGACAGATGCCTTCTATGGCTACACCTTC. Its protein is CASSDGTDAFYGYTF.

As to this clonotype: The junction shows a germline mismatch at one end, possibly a read error. The chain links TRBV15 to TRBJ2-7; no reliable D call. The CDR3 loop spans 14 amino acids. The germline V gene encodes CDR1 LNHNV and CDR2 YYDKDF (reference sequence). The CDR3 DNA is TGTGTCACCAGCAGATCCAGGCCGTCCTACGAGCAGTACTTC. Protein product: CVTSRSRPSYEQYF.

The chain employs TRBV19 and TRBJ2-1; 7 nucleotides align to TRBD1. Germline V gives CDR1 LNHDA, CDR2 SQIVND (reference sequence). J lost 8 bases, V lost 1 base, and 14 bases had no gene match. This CDR3 has 17 amino acids. CDR3 nucleotides: TGTGCCAGTAGTATAGGGGAAGGCCCAGGGGGAGTGTATGAGCAGTTCTTC. Its protein product is CASSIGEGPGGVYEQFF.

As regards this clonotype: Since no conserved phenylalanine or tryptophan closes the CDR3, a read error is the likely cause. No DNA is shown, since the ends of the CDR3 on it are uncertain; the CDR3 is the one TCRdb lists. This chain uses TRBV6-5 with TRBJ2-5; the D call in the table, TRBD2, was not verified against the DNA. The germline V gene has CDR1 MNHEY and CDR2 SVGAGI. The CDR3 contains 15 residues when both ends are counted. This CDR3 reads CASSYSSSGVGEEYY.

This chain joins TRBV27 and TRBJ1-5; D gene uncertain. The CDR3 sequence is 13 residues long. Germline V gives CDR1 MNHEY, CDR2 SMNVEV (reference sequence). With 2 bases removed from V and 8 bases from J, the gap between germline ends came to 10 bases. The CDR3 nucleotides read TGTGCCAGCAGTTTAAACTTTGCCAAGCCCCAGCATTTT. This translates into CASSLNFAKPQHF.

This chain uses TRBV20-1 with TRBJ1-2; 7 positions agree with TRBD1. The ends lost 6 bases at V and 6 bases at J; junction bases unmatched: 13. CDR3 length equals 14 residues. Per germline, CDR1 DFQATT and CDR2 SNEGSKA (reference sequence). CDR3 sequence (DNA): TGCAGTGCCCTGGGGGTAACAGGGGTGGATGGCTACACCTTC. It yields the protein CSALGVTGVDGYTF.

This clonotype was seen ten or more times. The chain joins TRBV7-2 to TRBJ1-2; 8 positions match TRBD1. With 4 bases clipped from V and 4 bases from J, the junction kept 11 bases outside the gene matches. The CDR3 spans 16 residues. Looked up from germline, CDR1 is SGHTA and CDR2 is FQGNSA. DNA for the CDR3: TGTGCCAGCAGCTCGTTCTCAGGGGGCGCCGGCTATGGCTACACCTTC. Translation: CASSSFSGGAGYGYTF.

The chain carries TRBV19 and TRBJ2-7; 7 nucleotides agree with TRBD1. In germline, CDR1 is LNHDA, CDR2 SQIVND (reference sequence). The CDR3 sequence is 13 residues long. The V gene end was trimmed by 4 bases and the J gene end by 4 bases; junction bases not matched to a gene: 4. The CDR3 DNA sequence: TGTGCCAGTAGTACGGCCAGGGGGTACGAGCAGTACTTC. It translates to CASSTARGYEQYF.

This clonotype showed up just a few times. The rearrangement uses TRBV20-1 and TRBJ2-1; 16 nucleotides align to TRBD2. This CDR3 is 16 amino acids long. Germline V CDR1 and CDR2: DFQATT, SNEGSKA (reference sequence). J gave up 9 bases and V 6 bases, and 11 bases lay outside the gene matches. For the CDR3, the DNA is TGCAGTGCCGGGACTAGCGGGGGGGCCTCTTATGGTGAGCAGTTCTTC. Its protein is CSAGTSGGASYGEQFF.

This clonotype showed up just a few times. The chain couples TRBV7-6 to TRBJ1-4; 12 nucleotides line up with TRBD1. The length of the CDR3 is 18 residues. Germline V gives CDR1 SGHVS, CDR2 FNYEAQ. V dropped 2 bases and J dropped 0; count of bases not matched to a gene: 4. The CDR3 sequence: CASSLRDRGRATNEKLFF. The CDR3 region has the DNA TGTGCCAGCAGCTTAAGGGACAGGGGGCGTGCAACTAATGAAAAACTGTTTTTT. Complete variable domain (other parts from reference TRBV7-6 and TRBJ1-4): GAGVSQSPRYKVTKRGQDVALRCDPISGHVSLYWYRQALGQGPEFLTYFNYEAQQDKSGLPNDRFSAERPEGSISTLTIQRTEQRDSAMYRCASSLRDRGRATNEKLFFGSGTQLSVL.

This clonotype came up many times. V gene TRBV7-2 combines with J gene TRBJ2-1; 10 nucleotides match TRBD1. This CDR3 contains 15 residues. Germline V CDR1 and CDR2: SGHTA, FQGNSA. Unmatched junction bases numbered 7, after V lost 4 bases and J lost 7 bases. CDR3 in amino acids: CASSWDRGIGNEQFF. The CDR3 DNA follows: TGTGCCAGCAGCTGGGACAGGGGTATCGGTAATGAGCAGTTCTTC.

This clonotype was observed a handful of times. V usage is TRBV7-8 and J usage is TRBJ2-5; a possible D gene is TRBD1 (6 bases). This CDR3 is 15 amino acids long. Between the trimmed V and J ends, which lost 7 bases and 4 bases, there was a span of 19 bases. Germline CDR1 is SGHVS and CDR2 is FQNEAQ. The DNA of the CDR3 is TGTGCCAGCACCGTACAGGGATTCCAGTCAGAGACCCAGTACTTC. Translated: CASTVQGFQSETQYF.

This clonotype was recorded a few times. V gene TRBV10-3 combines with J gene TRBJ1-2; 10 bases map to TRBD1. The CDR3 totals 17 residues. Germline V CDR1 and CDR2: ENHRY, SYGVKD. V dropped 0 bases and J dropped 4; count of bases not matched to a gene: 8. CDR3 protein: CAISESKKGQGTYGYTF. The CDR3 DNA follows: TGTGCCATCAGTGAGTCAAAGAAGGGACAGGGGACCTATGGCTACACCTTC.

This clonotype has more than one count but fewer than ten. The CDR3 protein is CATMGGRRETQYF. The CDR3 nucleotides read TGTGCCACCATGGGGGGGCGGAGAGAGACCCAGTACTTC. The genes are TRBV7-9 and TRBJ2-5; D perhaps matches TRBD2 (7 bases). V dropped 10 bases and J dropped 4 bases, with 16 bases sitting between them. The V gene's germline CDR1 is SEHNR and CDR2 FQNEAQ (reference sequence). CDR3 length: 13 amino acids. The whole variable domain, remainder taken from reference TRBV7-9 and TRBJ2-5, is DTGVSQNPRHKITKRGQNVTFRCDPISEHNRLYWYRQTLGQGPEFLTYFQNEAQLEKSRLLSDRFSAERPKGSFSTLEIQRTEQGDSAMYLCATMGGRRETQYFGPGTRLLVL.

This clonotype was detected only a few times. The J gene is TRBJ2-7, the V gene TRBV7-8, with 8 bases lining up with TRBD2. The CDR3 spans 14 residues. Germline V gene sequence: CDR1 SGHVS, CDR2 FQNEAQ. V trimming: 5 bases; J trimming: 7 bases; junction bases outside the gene matches: 10. Written as DNA, the CDR3 is TGTGCCAGCAGCCCCGGGGGGGGGGGCAATGAGCAGTACTTC. Translation: CASSPGGGGNEQYF. The whole variable domain, filled in from reference TRBV7-8 and TRBJ2-7, reads GAGVSQSPRYKVAKRGQDVALRCDPISGHVSLFWYQQALGQGPEFLTYFQNEAQLDKSGLPSDRFFAERPEGSVSTLKIQRTQQEDSAVYLCASSPGGGGNEQYFGPGTRLTVT.

This clonotype was detected a few times. This sequence joins TRBV6-4 and TRBJ2-1, with TRBD2 matching over 8 bases. Unmatched junction bases numbered 12, after V lost 3 bases and J lost 5 bases. In germline, CDR1 is MRHNA, CDR2 SNTAGT. There are 17 residues in the CDR3. CDR3 loop: CASSDGPWRGANNEQFF. CDR3 DNA sequence: TGTGCCAGCAGTGATGGGCCCTGGCGGGGGGCCAACAATGAGCAGTTCTTC.

This clonotype has more than one count but fewer than ten. The chain links TRBV18 to TRBJ2-7; no clear D. Germline CDR1 is KGHSH and CDR2 is LQKENI. The length of the CDR3 is 13 residues. Trimming removed 3 bases at V and 3 bases at J, with 9 bases between. This CDR3 reads CASSPENYYEQYV. The CDR3 DNA follows: TGTGCCAGCTCACCGGAGAATTACTACGAGCAGTACGTC.

The chain links TRBV7-9 to TRBJ1-3; D uncertain. The ends were cut back, 4 bases at V and 6 bases at J, with 13 bases in the middle. The CDR3 is 14 amino acids. CDR1 SEHNR and CDR2 FQNEAQ come from the germline V gene (reference sequence). CDR3 loop: CASSSNLGPNTIYF. The CDR3 DNA is TGTGCCAGCAGCTCCAACCTTGGACCAAACACCATATATTTT. Supplemented by reference TRBV7-9 and TRBJ1-3, the full variable domain reads DTGVSQNPRHKITKRGQNVTFRCDPISEHNRLYWYRQTLGQGPEFLTYFQNEAQLEKSRLLSDRFSAERPKGSFSTLEIQRTEQGDSAMYLCASSSNLGPNTIYFGEGSWLTVV.

At least ten counts were recorded for this clonotype. The chain is built from TRBV7-8 and TRBJ2-1; TRBD1 is a possible D gene (5 bases). With 5 bases removed from V and 8 bases from J, the gap between germline ends came to 10 bases. Germline V lookup: CDR1 SGHVS, CDR2 FQNEAQ. This CDR3 has 12 amino acids. The CDR3 loop reads CASSTQGDEQFF. The DNA of the CDR3 is TGTGCCAGCAGCACCCAGGGCGATGAGCAGTTCTTC.

This clonotype has ten or more counts. The gene calls are TRBV7-9 and TRBJ1-5, with D unclear. Trimming shortened V by 6 bases and J by 0 bases, and 9 bases separated the two germline ends. This CDR3 spans 14 amino acids. Germline CDR1 reads SEHNR; CDR2 reads FQNEAQ (reference sequence). CDR3 sequence reads: CASSSAISNQPQHF. In DNA, the CDR3 is TGTGCCAGCAGTTCTGCTATTAGCAATCAGCCCCAGCATTTT.

The genes are TRBV10-3 and TRBJ2-1; the D call may be TRBD1 or TRBD2 (5 bases each). Germline assignment: CDR1 ENHRY and CDR2 SYGVKD. This CDR3 has 13 amino acids. The V and J ends lost 0 bases and 9 bases respectively, with 9 bases between them. CDR3: CAISESRDAEQFF. The CDR3 DNA is TGTGCCATCAGTGAGTCAAGGGACGCTGAGCAGTTCTTC.

The genes are TRBV7-6 and TRBJ1-2; 10 nucleotides match TRBD1. CDR3 length: 15 amino acids. The ends lost 6 bases at V and 4 bases at J; junction bases unmatched: 8. CDR1 SGHVS and CDR2 FNYEAQ come from the germline V gene. CDR3 sequence reads: CASRRDRGRIYGYTF. DNA of the CDR3: TGTGCCAGCAGGCGAGACAGGGGGCGAATCTATGGCTACACCTTC.

About this clonotype itself: A junction boundary mismatches the germline segment, possibly from a read error. The V and J genes are TRBV7-2 and TRBJ2-1, with TRBD2 matching 9 bases. This CDR3 comprises 16 residues. Germline CDR1 reads SGHTA; CDR2 reads FQGNSA. The chain's CDR3 is CANSSLWAGGNNEQFF. The CDR3 DNA reads TGTGCCAACAGCTCTTTGTGGGCGGGGGGGAACAATGAGCAGTTCTTC.